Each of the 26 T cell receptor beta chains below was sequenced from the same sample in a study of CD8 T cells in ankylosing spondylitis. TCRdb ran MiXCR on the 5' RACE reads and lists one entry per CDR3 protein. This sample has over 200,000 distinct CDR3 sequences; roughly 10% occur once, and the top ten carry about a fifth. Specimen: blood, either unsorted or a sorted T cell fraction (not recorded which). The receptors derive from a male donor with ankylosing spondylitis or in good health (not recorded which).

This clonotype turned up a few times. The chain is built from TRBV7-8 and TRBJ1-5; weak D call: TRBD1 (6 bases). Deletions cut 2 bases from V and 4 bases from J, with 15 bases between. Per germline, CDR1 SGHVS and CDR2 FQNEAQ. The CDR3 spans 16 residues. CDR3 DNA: TGTGCCAGCAGCTTACGTCTACAGGGACCAAATCAGCCCCAGCATTTT. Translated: CASSLRLQGPNQPQHF. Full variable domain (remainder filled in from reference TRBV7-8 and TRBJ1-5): GAGVSQSPRYKVAKRGQDVALRCDPISGHVSLFWYQQALGQGPEFLTYFQNEAQLDKSGLPSDRFFAERPEGSVSTLKIQRTQQEDSAVYLCASSLRLQGPNQPQHFGDGTRLSIL.

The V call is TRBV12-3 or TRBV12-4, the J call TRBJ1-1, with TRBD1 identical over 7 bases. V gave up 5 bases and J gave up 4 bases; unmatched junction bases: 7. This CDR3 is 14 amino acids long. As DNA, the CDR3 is TGTGCCAGCAGTAGGAGACAGGGAGGCACTGAAGCTTTCTTT. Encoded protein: CASSRRQGGTEAFF.

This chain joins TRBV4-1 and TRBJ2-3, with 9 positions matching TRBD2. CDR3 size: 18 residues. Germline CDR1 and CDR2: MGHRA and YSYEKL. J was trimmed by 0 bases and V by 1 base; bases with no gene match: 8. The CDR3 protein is CASSQVWASGESTDTQYF. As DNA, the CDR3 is TGCGCCAGCAGCCAAGTTTGGGCTAGCGGGGAGAGCACAGATACGCAGTATTTT.

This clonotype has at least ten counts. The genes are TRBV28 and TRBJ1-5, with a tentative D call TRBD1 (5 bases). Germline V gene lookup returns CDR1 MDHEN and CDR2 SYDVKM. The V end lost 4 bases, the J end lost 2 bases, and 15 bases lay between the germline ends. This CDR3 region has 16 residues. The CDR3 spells CASSSKAGWGNQPQHF. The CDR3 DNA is TGTGCCAGCAGTTCAAAGGCAGGGTGGGGCAATCAGCCCCAGCATTTT. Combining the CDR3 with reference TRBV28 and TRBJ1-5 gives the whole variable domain DVKVTQSSRYLVKRTGEKVFLECVQDMDHENMFWYRQDPGLGLRLIYFSYDVKMKEKGDIPEGYSVSREKKERFSLILESASTNQTSMYLCASSSKAGWGNQPQHFGDGTRLSIL.

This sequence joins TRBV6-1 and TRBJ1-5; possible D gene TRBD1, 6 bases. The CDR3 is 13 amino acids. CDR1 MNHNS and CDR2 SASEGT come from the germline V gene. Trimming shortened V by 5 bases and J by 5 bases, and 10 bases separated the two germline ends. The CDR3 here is CASSTDSHQPQHF. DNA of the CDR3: TGTGCCAGCAGTACGGACAGTCATCAGCCCCAGCATTTT.

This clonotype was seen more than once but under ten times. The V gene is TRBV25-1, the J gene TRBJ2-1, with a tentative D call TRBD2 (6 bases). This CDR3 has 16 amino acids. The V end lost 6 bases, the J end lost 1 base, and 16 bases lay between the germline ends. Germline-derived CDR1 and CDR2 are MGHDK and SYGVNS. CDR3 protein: CASRLGRGSSYNEQFF. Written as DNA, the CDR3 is TGTGCCAGCAGGTTGGGGCGGGGCTCTTCCTACAATGAGCAGTTCTTC.

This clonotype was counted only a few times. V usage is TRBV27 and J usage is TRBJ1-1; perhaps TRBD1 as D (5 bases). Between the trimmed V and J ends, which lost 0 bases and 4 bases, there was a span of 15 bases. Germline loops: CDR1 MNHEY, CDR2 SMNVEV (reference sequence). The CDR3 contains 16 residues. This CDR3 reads CASSLSRGRVGTEAFF. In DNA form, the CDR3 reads TGTGCCAGCAGTTTATCGCGTGGCAGGGTCGGCACTGAAGCTTTCTTT.

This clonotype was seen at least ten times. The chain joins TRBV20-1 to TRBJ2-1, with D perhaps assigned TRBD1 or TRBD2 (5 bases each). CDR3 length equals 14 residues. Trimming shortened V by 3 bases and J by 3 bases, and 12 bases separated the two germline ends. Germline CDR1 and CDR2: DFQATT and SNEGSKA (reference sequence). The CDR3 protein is CSARVGTSYNEQFF. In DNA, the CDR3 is TGCAGTGCTAGGGTCGGGACCAGCTACAATGAGCAGTTCTTC.

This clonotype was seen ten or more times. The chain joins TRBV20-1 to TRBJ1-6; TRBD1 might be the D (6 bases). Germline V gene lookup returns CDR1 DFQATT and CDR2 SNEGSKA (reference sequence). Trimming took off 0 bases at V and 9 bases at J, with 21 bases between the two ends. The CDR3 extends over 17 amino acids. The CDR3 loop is CSAREYRATDLVSPLHF. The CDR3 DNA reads TGCAGTGCTAGAGAATACAGGGCAACTGATTTGGTTTCACCCCTCCACTTT.

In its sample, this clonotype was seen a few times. This CDR3 reads CASSQGSGETQYF. The CDR3 DNA follows: TGTGCCAGCAGCCAAGGCTCGGGAGAGACCCAGTACTTC. The V and J genes are TRBV3-1 and TRBJ2-5; D is ambiguous. This CDR3 region has 13 residues. Germline V CDR1 and CDR2: LGHDT, YNNKEL (reference sequence). Trimming cost V 1 base and J 4 bases, with 7 bases left between them.

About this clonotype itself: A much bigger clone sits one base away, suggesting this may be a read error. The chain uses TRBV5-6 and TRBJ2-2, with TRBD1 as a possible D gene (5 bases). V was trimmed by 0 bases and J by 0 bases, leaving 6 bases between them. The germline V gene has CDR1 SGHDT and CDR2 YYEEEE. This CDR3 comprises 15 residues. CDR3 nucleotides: TGTGCCAGCAGCTTGGGGACACCGAACACCGGGGAGCTGTTTTTT. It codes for CASSLGTPNTGELFF. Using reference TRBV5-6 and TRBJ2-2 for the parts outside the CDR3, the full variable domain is DAGVTQSPTHLIKTRGQQVTLRCSPKSGHDTVSWYQQALGQGPQFIFQYYEEEERQRGNFPDRFSGHQFPNYSSELNVNALLLGDSALYLCASSLGTPNTGELFFGEGSRLTVL.

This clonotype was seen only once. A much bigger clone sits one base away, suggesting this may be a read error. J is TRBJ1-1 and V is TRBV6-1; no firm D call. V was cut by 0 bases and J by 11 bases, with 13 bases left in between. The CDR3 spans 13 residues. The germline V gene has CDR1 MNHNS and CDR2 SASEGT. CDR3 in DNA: TGTGCCAGCAGTGAAGCGCCTTTAAGGGCGGCTTTCTTT. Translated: CASSEAPLRAAFF.

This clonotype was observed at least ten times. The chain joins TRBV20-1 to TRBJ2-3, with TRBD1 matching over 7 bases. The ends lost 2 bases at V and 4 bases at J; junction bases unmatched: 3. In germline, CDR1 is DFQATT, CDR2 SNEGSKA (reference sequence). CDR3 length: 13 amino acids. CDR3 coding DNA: TGCAGTGCTAGACCTACAGGGGCAGATACGCAGTATTTT. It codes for CSARPTGADTQYF.

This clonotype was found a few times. Written as DNA, the CDR3 is TGCAGTGCCCGGAGGGTGACTGAAGCTTTCTTT. This gives the protein CSARRVTEAFF. This chain connects TRBV20-1 to TRBJ1-1, with D uncertain. The CDR3 runs to 11 residues. Trimming took 6 bases from V and 5 from J, leaving 10 bases between them. Looked up from germline, CDR1 is DFQATT and CDR2 is SNEGSKA (reference sequence).

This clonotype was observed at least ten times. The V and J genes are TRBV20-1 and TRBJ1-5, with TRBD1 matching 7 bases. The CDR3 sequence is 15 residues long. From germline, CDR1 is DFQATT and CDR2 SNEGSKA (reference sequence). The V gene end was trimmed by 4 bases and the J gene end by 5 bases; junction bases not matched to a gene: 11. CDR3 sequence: CSATGTAQWDQPQHF. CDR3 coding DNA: TGCAGTGCTACCGGGACAGCGCAGTGGGATCAGCCCCAGCATTTT.

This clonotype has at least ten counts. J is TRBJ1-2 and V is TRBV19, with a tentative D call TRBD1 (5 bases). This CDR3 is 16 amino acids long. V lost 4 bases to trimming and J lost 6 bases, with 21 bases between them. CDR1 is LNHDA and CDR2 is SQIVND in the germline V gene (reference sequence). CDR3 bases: TGTGCCAGTAGTACGACCAGGACGGCAGGGAGCCATGGCTACACCTTC. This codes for CASSTTRTAGSHGYTF.

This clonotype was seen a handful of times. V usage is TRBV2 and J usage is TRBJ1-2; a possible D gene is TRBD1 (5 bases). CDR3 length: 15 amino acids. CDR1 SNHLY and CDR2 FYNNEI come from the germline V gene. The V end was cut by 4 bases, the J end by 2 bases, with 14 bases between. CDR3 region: CASSVTGPQNYGYTF. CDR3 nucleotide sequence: TGTGCCAGCAGTGTCACAGGACCCCAAAACTATGGCTACACCTTC.

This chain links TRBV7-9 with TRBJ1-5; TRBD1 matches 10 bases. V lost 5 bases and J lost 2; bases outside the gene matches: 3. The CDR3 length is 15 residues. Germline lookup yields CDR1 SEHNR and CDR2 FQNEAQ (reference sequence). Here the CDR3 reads CASSRQGAGNQPQHF. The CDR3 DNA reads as TGTGCCAGCAGCAGACAGGGGGCAGGCAATCAGCCCCAGCATTTT.

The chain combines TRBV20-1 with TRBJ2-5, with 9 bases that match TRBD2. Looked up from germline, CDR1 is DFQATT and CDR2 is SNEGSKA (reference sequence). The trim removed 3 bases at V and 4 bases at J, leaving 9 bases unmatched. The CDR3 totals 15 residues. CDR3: CSARHERGAGETQYF. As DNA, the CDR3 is TGCAGTGCTAGGCATGAGCGGGGGGCGGGAGAGACCCAGTACTTC.

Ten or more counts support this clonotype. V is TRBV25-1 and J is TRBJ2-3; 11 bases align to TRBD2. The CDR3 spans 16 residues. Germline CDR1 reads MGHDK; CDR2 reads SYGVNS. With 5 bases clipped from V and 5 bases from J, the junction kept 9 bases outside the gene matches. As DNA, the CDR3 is TGTGCCAGCAGTAATAGCGGGGGGGCAAAAAGAGATACGCAGTATTTT. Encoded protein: CASSNSGGAKRDTQYF.

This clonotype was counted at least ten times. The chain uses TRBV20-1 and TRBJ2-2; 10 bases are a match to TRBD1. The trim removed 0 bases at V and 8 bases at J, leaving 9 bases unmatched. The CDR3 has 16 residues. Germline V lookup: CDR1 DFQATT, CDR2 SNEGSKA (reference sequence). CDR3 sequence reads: CSARERGQGQRGELFF. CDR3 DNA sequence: TGCAGTGCTAGAGAACGGGGACAGGGGCAGCGGGGGGAGCTGTTTTTT.

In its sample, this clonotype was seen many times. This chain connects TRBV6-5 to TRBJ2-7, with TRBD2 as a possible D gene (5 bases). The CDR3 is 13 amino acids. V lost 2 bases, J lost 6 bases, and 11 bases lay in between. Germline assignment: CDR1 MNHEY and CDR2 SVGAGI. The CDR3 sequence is CASSYRTSTEQYF. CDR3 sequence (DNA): TGTGCCAGCAGTTACAGGACTTCTACCGAGCAGTACTTC.

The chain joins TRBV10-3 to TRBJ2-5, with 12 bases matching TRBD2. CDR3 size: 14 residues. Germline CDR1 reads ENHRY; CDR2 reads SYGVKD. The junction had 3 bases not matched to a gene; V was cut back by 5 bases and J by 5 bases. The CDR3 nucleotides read TGTGCCATCAGTACTAGCGGGGGGATGGAGACCCAGTACTTC. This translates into CAISTSGGMETQYF.

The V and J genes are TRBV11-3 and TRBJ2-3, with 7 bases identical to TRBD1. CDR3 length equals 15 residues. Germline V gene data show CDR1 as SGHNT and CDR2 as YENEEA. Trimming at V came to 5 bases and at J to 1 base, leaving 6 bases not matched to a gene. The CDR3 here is CASSPGQAGTDTQYF. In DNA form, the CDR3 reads TGTGCCAGCAGCCCAGGACAGGCTGGCACAGATACGCAGTATTTT.

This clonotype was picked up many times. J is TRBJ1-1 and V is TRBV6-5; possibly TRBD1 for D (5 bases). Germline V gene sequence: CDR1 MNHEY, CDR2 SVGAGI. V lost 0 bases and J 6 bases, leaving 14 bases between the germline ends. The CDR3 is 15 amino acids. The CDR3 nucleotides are TGTGCCAGCAGTTACTCGCGGGGCGGAGTGTCTGAAGCTTTCTTT. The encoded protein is CASSYSRGGVSEAFF.

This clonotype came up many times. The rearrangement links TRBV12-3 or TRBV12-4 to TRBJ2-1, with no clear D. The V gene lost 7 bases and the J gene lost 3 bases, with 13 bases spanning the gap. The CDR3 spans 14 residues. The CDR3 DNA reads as TGTGCCAGCACCCCGGCCAGATTCTACAATGAGCAGTTCTTC. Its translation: CASTPARFYNEQFF.